A single sample gave rise to the 18 T cell receptor beta chains below, sequenced in a study of cytomegalovirus exposure and HLA in healthy donors. 13 Jbeta primers and 60 Vbeta primers were used for the PCR. Repertoires were generated with immunoSEQ multiplex PCR, while TCRdb's copy carries only in-frame clones and drops some. The table records roughly 160,000 clones, more than 60% of them present only once. The sample taken for sequencing was PBMCs. The source of these receptors is a woman in her thirties or forties in good health and CMV-seropositive.

This clone came up a few times. The chain has TRBV14 and TRBJ2-7; TRBD2 is a possible D gene (6 bases). The CDR3 length is 18 residues. Germline assignment: CDR1 SGHDN and CDR2 FVKESK. Between the trimmed V and J ends, which lost 4 bases and 0 bases, there was a span of 22 bases. This chain's CDR3 is CASSPLSWTVGGSYEQYF. CDR3 nucleotides: TGTGCCAGCAGCCCCCTCTCTTGGACCGTCGGGGGCTCCTACGAGCAGTACTTC.

The chain combines TRBV7-3 with TRBJ2-1, with D tentatively TRBD1 (6 bases). The CDR3 is made up of 14 amino acids. Between the trimmed V and J ends, which lost 5 bases and 0 bases, there was a span of 8 bases. Germline values: CDR1 SGHTA, CDR2 FQGTGA. The CDR3 spells CASSATGSYNEQFF. The CDR3 DNA follows: TGTGCCAGCAGCGCGACAGGCTCCTACAATGAGCAGTTCTTC.

The chain links TRBV9 to TRBJ1-4; 8 bases are a match to TRBD1. CDR1 SGDLS and CDR2 YYNGEE come from the germline V gene. The CDR3 runs 15 residues. With V trimmed by 2 bases and J by 6 bases, 6 bases remained unmatched. In DNA, the CDR3 is TGTGCCAGCAGCGTTGGACAGGGCGGTGATGAAAAACTGTTTTTT. Translating gives CASSVGQGGDEKLFF. Using reference TRBV9 and TRBJ1-4 for the parts outside the CDR3, the full variable domain is DSGVTQTPKHLITATGQRVTLRCSPRSGDLSVYWYQQSLDQGLQFLIQYYNGEERAKGNILERFSAQQFPDLHSELNLSSLELGDSALYFCASSVGQGGDEKLFFGSGTQLSVL.

This chain links TRBV5-5 with TRBJ2-1; 9 bases match TRBD1. CDR3 length: 17 amino acids. The trim removed 4 bases at V and 6 bases at J, leaving 14 bases unmatched. The germline CDR1 and CDR2 sequences are SGHKS and YYEKEE (reference sequence). Here the CDR3 reads CASSLTGGSPFGNEQFF. DNA of the CDR3: TGTGCCAGCAGCCTGACAGGGGGGAGCCCTTTTGGCAATGAGCAGTTCTTC.

The chain combines TRBV7-2 with TRBJ2-5, with D maybe TRBD2 (5 bases). Near its end, the DNA agrees better with TRBJ2-7, so the J call may be wrong. From germline, CDR1 is SGHTA and CDR2 FQGNSA. The CDR3 runs to 14 residues. The CDR3 DNA reads as TGTGCCAGCAGCCCCGCGGGTAGGTCCTACGAGCAGTACTTC. As protein: CASSPAGRSYEQYF.

This chain uses TRBV2 with TRBJ2-4; possibly TRBD1 for D (5 bases). Trimming removed 3 bases at V and 2 bases at J, with 11 bases between. Germline values: CDR1 SNHLY, CDR2 FYNNEI. The CDR3 is 15 amino acids. CDR3 nucleotides: TGTGCCAGCAGTGATTCAGGGAAACCCAAAAACATTCAGTACTTC. This sequence encodes CASSDSGKPKNIQYF.

This sequence joins TRBV27 and TRBJ2-1; the match to TRBD2 covers 13 bases. This CDR3 has 19 amino acids. The germline gives CDR1 MNHEY, CDR2 SMNVEV (reference sequence). V shed 5 bases, J shed 4 bases, and the junction held 14 bases outside the gene matches. The CDR3 region is CASSPRLSGLAGEYNEQFF. The CDR3 bases are TGTGCCAGCAGTCCCCGCCTATCTGGACTAGCGGGAGAATACAATGAGCAGTTCTTC.

The gene calls are TRBV4-3 and TRBJ2-1, with TRBD2 matching 9 bases. Germline V gene lookup returns CDR1 LGHNA and CDR2 YSLEER. The CDR3 is 16 amino acids. V lost 2 bases to trimming and J lost 6 bases; unmatched junction nucleotides: 8. The DNA of the CDR3 is TGCGCCAGCAGCCAATATTCTAGCGGGATTGGCAATGAGCAGTTCTTC. Its protein is CASSQYSSGIGNEQFF.

This clone was counted a few times. CDR3 sequence: CASSPNIGQGYNEQFF. The CDR3 DNA reads as TGTGCCAGCTCACCTAATATTGGACAGGGTTACAATGAGCAGTTCTTC. This chain links TRBV18 with TRBJ2-1; 8 nucleotides line up with TRBD1. V trimming: 3 bases; J trimming: 4 bases; junction bases outside the gene matches: 8. CDR3 size: 16 residues. Germline CDR1 reads KGHSH; CDR2 reads LQKENI.

The V and J genes are TRBV28 and TRBJ2-5; 9 positions match TRBD1. The CDR3 runs 15 residues. The germline V gene has CDR1 MDHEN and CDR2 SYDVKM. The trim removed 5 bases at V and 11 bases at J, leaving 15 bases unmatched. The CDR3 nucleotides read TGTGCCAGCAGTCGTACAGGGGGCTTGGTGTGGGAGCAGTACTTC. Residues: CASSRTGGLVWEQYF.

The chain is built from TRBV6-1 and TRBJ2-7; 10 positions agree with TRBD2. V gave up 4 bases and J gave up 4 bases; unmatched junction bases: 13. This CDR3 has 17 residues. CDR1 is MNHNS and CDR2 is SASEGT in the germline V gene. The CDR3 loop is CASSARTLAGGSYEQYF. CDR3 bases: TGTGCCAGCAGTGCCAGGACCTTAGCGGGAGGTTCGTACGAGCAGTACTTC.

The gene calls are TRBV7-3 and TRBJ1-1, with 7 bases fitting TRBD1. This CDR3 region has 14 residues. Germline V CDR1 and CDR2: SGHTA, FQGTGA. Losses at the gene ends were 2 bases for V and 1 base for J; bases not matched to a gene: 1. The CDR3: CASSLDRENTEAFF. For the CDR3, the DNA is TGTGCCAGCAGCTTAGACAGGGAGAACACTGAAGCTTTCTTT.

This clone occurred a few times. The genes are TRBV6-6 and TRBJ2-7; 9 bases agree with TRBD2. Per the germline V gene, CDR1 is MNHNY and CDR2 is SVGAGI (reference sequence). The trim removed 4 bases at V and 4 bases at J, leaving 8 bases unmatched. The CDR3 is 15 amino acids. CDR3: CASSLNPGLAYEQYF. CDR3 DNA sequence: TGTGCCAGCAGTTTAAACCCGGGACTAGCTTACGAGCAGTACTTC.

This clone appeared a few times. This chain joins TRBV7-9 and TRBJ2-7, with 8 bases matching TRBD2. The V and J ends lost 5 bases and 6 bases, in that order; junction bases with no gene match: 9. Germline CDR1 and CDR2: SEHNR and FQNEAQ (reference sequence). This CDR3 is built from 14 residues. This CDR3 is CASSPGAGAGEQYF. In DNA, the CDR3 is TGTGCCAGCAGCCCCGGAGCGGGGGCTGGCGAGCAGTACTTC.

This clone has only a few counts. The same CDR3 is also encoded by other DNA sequences in this sample. This chain joins TRBV30 and TRBJ1-1; 8 bases are shared with TRBD1. CDR3 length: 13 residues. Trimming removed 5 bases from V and 1 base from J; junction bases left unmatched: 3. The germline V gene has CDR1 GTSNPN and CDR2 SVGIG (reference sequence). CDR3: CAWDRGRNTEAFF. The CDR3, as DNA: TGTGCCTGGGACAGGGGAAGGAACACTGAAGCTTTCTTT.

V is TRBV4-2 and J is TRBJ1-1; perhaps TRBD1 as D (5 bases). Trimming removed 1 base from V and 12 bases from J, with 21 bases in between. CDR3 length: 15 amino acids. In germline, CDR1 is LGHNA, CDR2 YNFKEQ. The CDR3 reads CASSQVSAAGPEPFF. CDR3 coding DNA: TGTGCCAGCAGCCAAGTGTCGGCCGCGGGACCTGAGCCTTTCTTT.

The genes are TRBV7-2 and TRBJ1-2, with a tentative D call TRBD1 (5 bases). V was pared by 5 bases and J by 4 bases, with 14 bases between. The germline CDR1 and CDR2 sequences are SGHTA and FQGNSA. The CDR3 contains 14 residues. The CDR3 loop is CASSPPDSLYGYTF. In DNA, the CDR3 is TGTGCCAGCAGCCCCCCCGACAGCCTCTATGGCTACACCTTC.

The J gene is TRBJ2-3, the V gene TRBV1; TRBD2, the table's D call, was not compared with the DNA. TRBV1 is a known pseudogene. The CDR3 runs 18 residues. The DNA of the CDR3 is TGCACCAGCAGCCAAGATTGGAGGGGCGGGAACGTAACAGATACGCAGTATTTT. It yields the protein CTSSQDWRGGNVTDTQYF.